This record concerns one TCR beta chain sequence. This sample was included in a study of blood T cell repertoires in COVID-19. Study summary: PBMCs, B-cell-depleted T cells, or T cells provided the cDNA or gDNA that made up the material.

TCRdb keeps only in-frame clones here, not all; method: immunoSEQ multiplex PCR. In the table there are approximately 300,000 clones, approximately 92% of which are singletons. In germline, CDR1 is SGHRS, CDR2 YFSETQ. The CDR3 runs to 14 residues. V lost 10 bases, J lost 5 bases, and 11 bases stayed unmatched. The gene calls are TRBV5-1 and TRBJ2-1, with TRBD2 matching 8 bases. Input material: peripheral blood. The source is a woman aged 30 to 39 with COVID-19, enrolled during active disease. The CDR3 bases are TGCGCCGGCTCGCGGGGGGCCGGGGACAATGAGCAGTTCTTC. It codes for CAGSRGAGDNEQFF.